The 28 T cell receptor beta chains reported below all come from one sample, sequenced in a study of T-cell memory formation after mild COVID-19. TCRdb analysed the 5' RACE reads with MiXCR anew, one entry per CDR3 protein. This table holds 450,000 or so distinct CDR3 sequences, around a quarter found once. Sequencing was done on a sample of PBMCs or a T cell subset sorted from them (not recorded which). The receptors stem from an adult woman who had mild COVID-19 (a few samples of this study predate the infection). Cell type and time point are not known.

The gene calls are TRBV29-1 and TRBJ2-5, with 8 bases lining up with TRBD2. The length of the CDR3 is 15 residues. Germline CDR1 is SQVTM and CDR2 is ANQGSEA. J was trimmed by 5 bases and V by 4 bases; bases with no gene match: 12. The CDR3 loop is CSVGGTRRAPETQYF. The CDR3 nucleotides read TGCAGCGTTGGAGGGACTAGAAGGGCCCCGGAGACCCAGTACTTC.

V is TRBV2 and J is TRBJ2-5; D unclear. Germline V gene sequence: CDR1 SNHLY, CDR2 FYNNEI. The V end lost 3 bases, the J end lost 5 bases, and 10 bases lay between the germline ends. There are 13 residues in the CDR3. The DNA of the CDR3 is TGTGCCAGCAGTGACACCAGCCGCGAGACCCAGTACTTC. Its translation: CASSDTSRETQYF. Full variable domain (outside the CDR3, taken from reference TRBV2 and TRBJ2-5): EPEVTQTPSHQVTQMGQEVILRCVPISNHLYFYWYRQILGQKVEFLVSFYNNEISEKSEIFDDQFSVERPDGSNFTLKIRSTKLEDSAMYFCASSDTSRETQYFGPGTRLLVL.

The chain combines TRBV18 with TRBJ2-7, with 8 positions matching TRBD1. CDR3 length: 14 residues. V lost 4 bases to trimming and J lost 5 bases; unmatched junction nucleotides: 7. Per germline, CDR1 KGHSH and CDR2 LQKENI. CDR3 sequence: CASSQGQGVNEQYF. Here the CDR3 DNA reads TGTGCCAGCTCACAAGGACAGGGTGTAAACGAGCAGTACTTC. Using reference TRBV18 and TRBJ2-7 for the parts outside the CDR3, the full variable domain is NAGVMQNPRHLVRRRGQEARLRCSPMKGHSHVYWYRQLPEEGLKFMVYLQKENIIDESGMPKERFSAEFPKEGPSILRIQQVVRGDSAAYFCASSQGQGVNEQYFGPGTRLTVT.

The V and J genes are TRBV5-5 and TRBJ1-4; 9 positions agree with TRBD1. Germline V gene lookup returns CDR1 SGHKS and CDR2 YYEKEE (reference sequence). J was trimmed by 0 bases and V by 4 bases; bases with no gene match: 4. This CDR3 has 16 amino acids. CDR3 bases: TGTGCCAGCAGCATGGGGACAGGGCCAACTAATGAAAAACTGTTTTTT. It yields the protein CASSMGTGPTNEKLFF.

This clonotype is a singleton in its sample. The rearrangement links TRBV20-1 to TRBJ2-7, with 14 bases matching TRBD2. Germline CDR1 and CDR2: DFQATT and SNEGSKA (reference sequence). V shed 5 bases, J shed 1 base, and the junction held 7 bases outside the gene matches. The CDR3 extends over 16 amino acids. The CDR3 here is CSAVTSGRAKSYEQYF. In DNA, the CDR3 is TGCAGTGCTGTGACTAGCGGGAGGGCCAAGTCCTACGAGCAGTACTTC.

This clonotype showed up just a few times. The chain joins TRBV30 to TRBJ2-7; the D is unclear. CDR1 is GTSNPN and CDR2 is SVGIG in the germline V gene (reference sequence). The CDR3 sequence is 11 residues long. V shed 2 bases and J shed 3 bases, with 5 bases lying between them. The CDR3 is CAWSWSYEQYF. For the CDR3, the DNA is TGTGCCTGGAGTTGGAGCTACGAGCAGTACTTC.

This clonotype was counted only a few times. This chain links TRBV12-3 or TRBV12-4 with TRBJ1-1, with TRBD1 matching over 8 bases. The length of the CDR3 is 14 residues. V trimming: 6 bases; J trimming: 0 bases; junction bases outside the gene matches: 3. The CDR3 protein is CASSTGGMNTEAFF. The CDR3 coding sequence is TGTGCCAGCAGCACAGGGGGAATGAACACTGAAGCTTTCTTT.

The rearrangement links TRBV24-1 to TRBJ1-1; 7 nucleotides line up with TRBD1. Looked up from germline, CDR1 is KGHDR and CDR2 is SFDVKD. The CDR3 contains 13 residues. V lost 3 bases to trimming and J lost 11 bases; unmatched junction nucleotides: 8. CDR3 protein: CATSDLQGGEAFF. In nucleotides, the CDR3 is TGTGCCACCAGTGATCTGCAGGGGGGGGAGGCTTTCTTT.

This clonotype turned up a few times. This chain uses TRBV20-1 with TRBJ2-7; possible D gene TRBD1, 5 bases. From germline, CDR1 is DFQATT and CDR2 SNEGSKA (reference sequence). V gave up 0 bases and J gave up 5 bases, with 11 bases separating them. The CDR3 totals 13 residues. The DNA for the CDR3 is TGCAGTGCTAGAGACGTCAGGGATCACGAGCAGTACTTC. Protein sequence: CSARDVRDHEQYF.

This clonotype was observed a few times. The chain carries TRBV12-3 or TRBV12-4 and TRBJ2-7, with D possibly being TRBD1 (6 bases). The CDR3 is 14 residues long. V was pared by 8 bases and J by 0 bases, with 14 bases between. CDR3 sequence (DNA): TGTGCCAGCCTCCGGGACACCGGCTCCTACGAGCAGTACTTC. This gives the protein CASLRDTGSYEQYF.

This rearrangement joins TRBV20-1 to TRBJ2-7, with a possible D match to TRBD2 (6 bases). CDR1 DFQATT and CDR2 SNEGSKA come from the germline V gene (reference sequence). This CDR3 comprises 15 residues. V was trimmed by 0 bases and J by 2 bases, leaving 14 bases between them. The CDR3 bases are TGCAGTGCTAGAGATTGGAGGGGACGGACCTACGAGCAGTACTTC. Protein product: CSARDWRGRTYEQYF.

The genes are TRBV14 and TRBJ1-1; D might be TRBD1 (5 bases). CDR1 and CDR2 (germline): SGHDN, FVKESK. Trimming removed 4 bases from V and 2 bases from J, with 14 bases in between. This CDR3 spans 15 amino acids. The CDR3 is CASSPLGTRNTEAFF. CDR3 nucleotides: TGTGCCAGCAGCCCCCTCGGGACGCGAAACACTGAAGCTTTCTTT.

The rearrangement links TRBV4-1 to TRBJ2-5; TRBD2 aligns across 10 bases. This CDR3 has 15 amino acids. V trimming: 2 bases; J trimming: 5 bases; junction bases outside the gene matches: 5. Germline assignment: CDR1 MGHRA and CDR2 YSYEKL. The CDR3: CASSQNSGGRETQYF. CDR3 bases: TGCGCCAGCAGCCAAAATAGCGGGGGGAGGGAGACCCAGTACTTC.

This clonotype was seen only a few times. This chain links TRBV7-3 with TRBJ2-1; TRBD1 agrees at 10 bases. The CDR3 consists of 15 residues. Per germline, CDR1 SGHTA and CDR2 FQGTGA. V lost 0 bases, J lost 7 bases, and 3 bases stayed unmatched. CDR3 sequence (DNA): TGTGCCAGCAGCTTAACCGGGACAGGGGTGAATGAGCAGTTCTTC. Translating gives CASSLTGTGVNEQFF.

The table lists this clonotype with many counts. The V and J genes are TRBV7-9 and TRBJ2-5; 7 nucleotides align to TRBD2. From germline, CDR1 is SEHNR and CDR2 FQNEAQ (reference sequence). Losses at the gene ends were 4 bases for V and 5 bases for J; bases not matched to a gene: 1. The CDR3 consists of 12 residues. CDR3: CASSWGGETQYF. The DNA for the CDR3 is TGTGCCAGCAGCTGGGGGGGTGAGACCCAGTACTTC. Full variable domain (rest looked up from reference TRBV7-9 and TRBJ2-5): DTGVSQNPRHKITKRGQNVTFRCDPISEHNRLYWYRQTLGQGPEFLTYFQNEAQLEKSRLLSDRFSAERPKGSFSTLEIQRTEQGDSAMYLCASSWGGETQYFGPGTRLLVL.

The count of this clonotype is one. This chain uses TRBV5-1 with TRBJ2-1, with 7 bases lining up with TRBD1. J was trimmed by 5 bases and V by 4 bases; bases with no gene match: 6. The CDR3 is 14 residues long. CDR1 is SGHRS and CDR2 is YFSETQ in the germline V gene. The CDR3 loop reads CASSPGGRNNEQFF. CDR3 DNA sequence: TGCGCCAGCAGCCCAGGGGGTCGGAACAATGAGCAGTTCTTC.

This clonotype showed up just a few times. This chain joins TRBV10-3 and TRBJ2-1; 11 nucleotides agree with TRBD2. Trimming at V came to 11 bases and at J to 8 bases, leaving 20 bases not matched to a gene. Germline values: CDR1 ENHRY, CDR2 SYGVKD. CDR3 length: 17 residues. The CDR3 DNA reads TGTGCCGCCCGGGGGGTCCCCGGACTAGCGGGTTTAGATGAGCAGTTCTTC. Its protein product is CAARGVPGLAGLDEQFF.

The genes are TRBV7-9 and TRBJ2-7; 12 bases align to TRBD2. V shed 8 bases and J 0 bases; nucleotides not matched to a gene: 2. The CDR3 consists of 14 residues. The germline V gene encodes CDR1 SEHNR and CDR2 FQNEAQ (reference sequence). The CDR3 DNA reads as TGTGCCAGCGGACTAGCGGGGAACTCCTACGAGCAGTACTTC. Amino acid sequence: CASGLAGNSYEQYF.

The CDR3, as DNA: TGTGCCAGCAGTTACCGCCCCGTGGAGGGAGGTGGCTACGAGCAGTACTTC. As protein: CASSYRPVEGGGYEQYF. The chain recombines TRBV6-5 with TRBJ2-7; TRBD2 might be the D (6 bases). CDR1 and CDR2 from the germline V gene are MNHEY and SVGAGI. V lost 2 bases and J lost 3, with 20 bases in between. The CDR3 extends over 17 amino acids.

The chain joins TRBV29-1 to TRBJ2-1, with D unclear. This CDR3 contains 11 residues. The V gene's germline CDR1 is SQVTM and CDR2 ANQGSEA. The ends were cut back, 3 bases at V and 5 bases at J, with 5 bases in the middle. In DNA form, the CDR3 reads TGCAGCGTTGAGGGCCACAATGAGCAGTTCTTC. Translating gives CSVEGHNEQFF.

This clonotype has only a few counts. The rearrangement links TRBV5-1 to TRBJ1-2; 7 nucleotides line up with TRBD1. The germline gives CDR1 SGHRS, CDR2 YFSETQ. The CDR3 consists of 15 residues. Losses at the gene ends were 0 bases for V and 8 bases for J; bases not matched to a gene: 10. The CDR3 protein is CASSLGFRGPVGYTF. CDR3 DNA sequence: TGCGCCAGCAGCTTGGGTTTTAGGGGGCCTGTGGGCTACACCTTC.

V is TRBV11-3 and J is TRBJ2-1; D tentatively fits TRBD1 or TRBD2 (5 bases each). The V end lost 6 bases, the J end lost 10 bases, and 19 bases lay between the germline ends. The CDR3 is 14 residues long. Germline CDR1 reads SGHNT; CDR2 reads YENEEA. The CDR3 reads CASSPLGWGKEQFF. CDR3 in DNA: TGTGCCAGCAGTCCCCTTGGGTGGGGGAAGGAGCAGTTCTTC.

The chain recombines TRBV12-3 or TRBV12-4 with TRBJ2-3; TRBD2 agrees at 11 bases. The CDR3 consists of 15 residues. The V gene end was trimmed by 4 bases and the J gene end by 4 bases; junction bases not matched to a gene: 4. CDR3 nucleotide sequence: TGTGCCAGCAGTTCACTAGCGGGAGTCCCAGATACGCAGTATTTT. The encoded protein is CASSSLAGVPDTQYF.

The chain recombines TRBV7-2 with TRBJ2-3; D uncertain. The CDR3 runs 13 residues. Germline V gene sequence: CDR1 SGHTA, CDR2 FQGNSA. Deletions cut 6 bases from V and 1 base from J, with 8 bases between. The CDR3 region has the DNA TGTGCCAGCAGGGGTATCGGCACAGATACGCAGTATTTT. Its translation: CASRGIGTDTQYF.

This clonotype was counted a single time. The chain is built from TRBV5-4 and TRBJ1-1; TRBD1 might be the D (5 bases). V dropped 4 bases and J dropped 5 bases, with 15 bases sitting between them. The CDR3 covers 14 residues. Looked up from germline, CDR1 is SGHNT and CDR2 is YYREEE (reference sequence). The CDR3 here is CASSHPVGATEAFF. CDR3 nucleotide sequence: TGTGCCAGCAGCCACCCCGTTGGGGCGACTGAAGCTTTCTTT.

The V gene is TRBV7-9, the J gene TRBJ2-7; TRBD2 matches at 14 bases. Germline CDR1 and CDR2: SEHNR and FQNEAQ (reference sequence). J was trimmed by 5 bases and V by 2 bases; bases with no gene match: 8. CDR3 length: 17 residues. The DNA for the CDR3 is TGTGCCAGCAGCTTATCTGGACTAGCGGGGGGTCGACACGAGCAGTACTTC. Translated, it gives CASSLSGLAGGRHEQYF.

The V call is TRBV5-1, the J call TRBJ1-1, with TRBD1 matching 8 bases. The CDR3 covers 15 residues. Germline V CDR1 and CDR2: SGHRS, YFSETQ. Unmatched junction bases numbered 11, after V lost 5 bases and J lost 5 bases. CDR3 residues: CASRRFRGPNTEAFF. The CDR3 DNA reads as TGCGCCAGCAGAAGGTTCAGGGGGCCTAATACTGAAGCTTTCTTT.

The chain carries TRBV20-1 and TRBJ1-5; D uncertain. Trimming left V 0 bases short and J 5 bases short, with 17 bases between. The CDR3 has 16 residues. Germline CDR1 and CDR2: DFQATT and SNEGSKA (reference sequence). The CDR3 region is CSARDLSNRVDQPQHF. The CDR3 nucleotides read TGCAGTGCTAGAGATCTCTCAAACCGGGTAGATCAGCCCCAGCATTTT.